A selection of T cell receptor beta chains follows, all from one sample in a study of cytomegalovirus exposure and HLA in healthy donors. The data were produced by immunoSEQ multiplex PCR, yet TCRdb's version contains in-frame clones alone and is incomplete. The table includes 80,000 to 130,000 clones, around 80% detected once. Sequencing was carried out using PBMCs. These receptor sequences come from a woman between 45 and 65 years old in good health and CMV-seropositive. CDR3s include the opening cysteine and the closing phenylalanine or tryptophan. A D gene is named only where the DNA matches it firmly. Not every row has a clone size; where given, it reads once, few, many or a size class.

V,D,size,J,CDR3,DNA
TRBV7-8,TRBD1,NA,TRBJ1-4,CASSFYRGTNEKLFF,TGTGCCAGCAGCTTCTACAGGGGTACTAATGAAAAACTGTTTTTT
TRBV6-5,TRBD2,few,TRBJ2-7,CASSLAGANHEQYF,TGTGCCAGCAGTCTAGCGGGGGCTAACCACGAGCAGTACTTC
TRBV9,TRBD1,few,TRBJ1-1,CASSPRQGWTEAFF,TGTGCCAGCAGCCCCCGACAGGGTTGGACTGAAGCTTTCTTT
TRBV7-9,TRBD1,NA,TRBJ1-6,CASSPPDRAGSPLHF,TGTGCCAGCAGCCCCCCGGACAGGGCGGGCTCACCCCTCCACTTT
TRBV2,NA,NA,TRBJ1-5,CASSGEGPTQHF,TGTGCCAGCAGTGGGGAGGGTCCGACCCAGCATTTT
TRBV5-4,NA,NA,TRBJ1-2,CASSLVRVRANYGYTF,TGTGCCAGCAGCTTGGTGAGGGTGAGAGCTAACTATGGCTACACCTTC
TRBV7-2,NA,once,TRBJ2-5,CASSPGGHGGQYF,TGTGCCAGCAGCCCAGGGGGACACGGGGGCCAGTACTTC
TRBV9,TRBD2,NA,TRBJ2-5,CASSPGSGLAQYF,TGTGCCAGCAGCCCTGGCTCGGGACTAGCACAGTACTTC
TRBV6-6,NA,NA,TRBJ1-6,CASSYSAGSSNSPLHF,TGTGCCAGCAGTTACTCCGCGGGGTCTAGTAATTCACCCCTCCACTTT
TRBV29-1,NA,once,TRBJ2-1,CSVELATPGNEQFF,TGCAGCGTTGAGTTGGCGACTCCGGGAAATGAGCAGTTCTTC
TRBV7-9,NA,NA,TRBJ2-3,CASSLVAGWDTDTQYF,TGTGCCAGCAGCTTAGTGGCAGGGTGGGACACAGATACGCAGTATTTT
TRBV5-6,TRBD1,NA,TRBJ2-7,CASSWAQGANYEQYF,TGTGCCAGCAGCTGGGCACAGGGGGCGAACTACGAGCAGTACTTC
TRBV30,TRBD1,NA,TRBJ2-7,CALLQRQGTGISYEQYF,TGTGCCCTTCTACAGCGGCAGGGGACAGGGATTTCCTACGAGCAGTACTTC
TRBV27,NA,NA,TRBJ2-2,CASSLSLTGELFF,TGTGCCAGCAGTTTATCTCTTACCGGGGAGCTGTTTTTT
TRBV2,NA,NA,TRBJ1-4,CASSEKGVRSSLNEKLFF,TGTGCCAGCAGTGAAAAAGGGGTTCGGAGTAGCCTTAATGAAAAACTGTTTTTT
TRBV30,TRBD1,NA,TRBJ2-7,CAWSVRGPRSYEQYF,TGTGCCTGGAGTGTAAGGGGGCCCAGGTCCTACGAGCAGTACTTC
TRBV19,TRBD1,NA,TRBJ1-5,CASSIYRGQQPQHF,TGTGCCAGTAGTATATACAGGGGACAACAGCCCCAGCATTTT
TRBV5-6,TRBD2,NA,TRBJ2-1,CASSPPSGSRYEQFF,TGTGCCAGCAGCCCCCCTAGCGGGAGTAGGTATGAGCAGTTCTTC
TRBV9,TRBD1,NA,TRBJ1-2,CASSLGTDYGYTF,TGTGCCAGCAGCCTAGGGACAGACTATGGCTACACCTTC
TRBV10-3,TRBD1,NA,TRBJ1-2,CAISESPTGQGYGYTF,TGTGCCATCAGTGAGTCACCCACGGGACAGGGCTATGGCTACACCTTC
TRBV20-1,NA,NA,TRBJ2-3,CSARRGDTQYF,TGCAGTGCTAGAAGGGGCGATACGCAGTATTTT
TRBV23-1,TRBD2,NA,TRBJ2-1,CASSQSFPAGVDYNEQFF,TGCGCCAGCAGTCAATCGTTCCCAGCGGGAGTGGACTACAATGAGCAGTTCTTC
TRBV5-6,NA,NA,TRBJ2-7,CASSLALGAYEQYF,TGTGCCAGCAGCTTGGCGCTAGGGGCCTACGAGCAGTACTTC
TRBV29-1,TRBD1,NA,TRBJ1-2,CSVESDRGGYTF,TGCAGCGTTGAAAGCGACAGGGGGGGCTACACCTTC
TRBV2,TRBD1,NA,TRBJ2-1,CASKPRTGSYNEQFF,TGTGCCAGCAAGCCCCGGACAGGCTCCTACAATGAGCAGTTCTTC
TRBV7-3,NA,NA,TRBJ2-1,CASSQGRGSSYNEQFF,TGTGCCAGCAGCCAAGGCCGGGGGAGTTCCTACAATGAGCAGTTCTTC
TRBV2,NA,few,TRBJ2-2,CASSEHPGNTGELFF,TGTGCCAGCAGTGAACATCCAGGCAACACCGGGGAGCTGTTTTTT
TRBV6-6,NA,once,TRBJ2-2,CASSYVLGASGELFF,TGTGCCAGCAGTTACGTTCTCGGTGCGTCCGGGGAGCTGTTTTTT
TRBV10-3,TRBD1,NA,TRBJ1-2,CAISESRTGNYGYTF,TGTGCCATCAGTGAGTCTAGGACAGGGAACTATGGCTACACCTTC
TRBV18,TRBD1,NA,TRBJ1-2,CASSPEGAGAIPNYGYTF,TGTGCCAGCTCACCAGAGGGGGCAGGGGCCATCCCTAACTATGGCTACACCTTC
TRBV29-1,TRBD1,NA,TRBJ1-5,CSVAQGAGSNQPQHF,TGCAGCGTCGCTCAGGGGGCGGGTAGCAATCAGCCCCAGCATTTT
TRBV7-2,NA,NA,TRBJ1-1,CASSGDSQAEAFF,TGTGCCAGCAGTGGAGACAGCCAGGCTGAAGCTTTCTTT
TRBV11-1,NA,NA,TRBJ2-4,CASSIGANRDIQYF,TGTGCCAGCAGTATCGGGGCCAACAGGGACATTCAGTACTTC
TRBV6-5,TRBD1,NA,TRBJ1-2,CASSTTGMGYTF,TGTGCCAGCAGTACGACAGGGATGGGCTACACCTTC
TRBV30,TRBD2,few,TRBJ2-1,CAWSGLAGVSSYNEQFF,TGTGCCTGGAGTGGACTAGCGGGGGTGAGCTCCTACAATGAGCAGTTCTTC
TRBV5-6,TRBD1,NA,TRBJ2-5,CASSPGTGGMETQYF,TGTGCCAGCAGCCCCGGGACAGGGGGGATGGAGACCCAGTACTTC
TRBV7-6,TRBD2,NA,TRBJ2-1,CASSPGTSHLYEQFF,TGTGCCAGCAGCCCTGGGACTAGCCATCTCTATGAGCAGTTCTTC
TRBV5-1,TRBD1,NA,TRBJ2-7,CASSETGGGYEQYF,TGCGCCAGCAGCGAGACAGGGGGCGGCTACGAGCAGTACTTC
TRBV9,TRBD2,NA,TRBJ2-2,CASSAPRGGPDTGELFF,TGTGCCAGCAGCGCACCGCGGGGGGGCCCAGACACCGGGGAGCTGTTTTTT
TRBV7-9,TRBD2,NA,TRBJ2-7,CASSFRAGAYEQYF,TGTGCCAGCAGCTTTCGAGCGGGGGCCTACGAGCAGTACTTC
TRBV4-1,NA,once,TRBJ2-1,CASCQETRVPEQFF,TGCGCCAGCTGCCAGGAGACTAGGGTCCCTGAGCAGTTCTTC
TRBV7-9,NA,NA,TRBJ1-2,CASREGGEDYGYTF,TGTGCCAGCAGGGAAGGAGGGGAGGACTATGGCTACACCTTC
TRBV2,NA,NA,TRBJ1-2,CASSEASYGYTF,TGTGCCAGCAGTGAAGCCAGCTATGGCTACACCTTC
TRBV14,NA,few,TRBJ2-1,CASSQGSLVTYNEQFF,TGTGCCAGCAGCCAAGGTAGCCTAGTCACCTACAATGAGCAGTTCTTC
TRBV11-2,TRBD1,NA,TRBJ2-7,CASSSWDSSYEQYF,TGTGCCAGCAGCTCATGGGACAGCTCCTACGAGCAGTACTTC
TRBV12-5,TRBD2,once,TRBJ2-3,CASGAGTSGTEDTQYF,TGTGCTAGTGGGGCCGGGACTAGCGGGACTGAAGATACGCAGTATTTT
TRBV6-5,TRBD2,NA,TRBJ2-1,CASSYGSGSSYNEQFF,TGTGCCAGCAGTTATGGGAGCGGGAGCTCCTACAATGAGCAGTTCTTC
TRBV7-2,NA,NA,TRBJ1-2,CASSFDSYGYTF,TGTGCCAGCAGCTTTGACAGCTATGGCTACACCTTC
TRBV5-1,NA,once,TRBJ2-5,CASSVASRSETQYF,TGCGCCAGCAGTGTAGCCAGCCGGTCAGAGACCCAGTACTTC
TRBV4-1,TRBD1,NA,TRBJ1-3,CASSQETGTDLSGNTIYF,TGCGCCAGCAGCCAAGAGACCGGGACAGACCTCTCTGGAAACACCATATATTTT
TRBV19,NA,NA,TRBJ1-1,CASTLRGNTEAFF,TGTGCCAGTACTCTAAGAGGGAACACTGAAGCTTTCTTT
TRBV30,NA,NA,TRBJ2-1,CAWGSGFSYNEQFF,TGTGCCTGGGGTTCAGGGTTCTCCTACAATGAGCAGTTCTTC
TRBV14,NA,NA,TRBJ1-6,CASSRGGVAYSPLHF,TGTGCCAGCAGCCGTGGGGGGGTAGCGTATTCACCCCTCCACTTT
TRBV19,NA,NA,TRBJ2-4,CASSVQGSDIQYF,TGTGCCAGTAGTGTTCAGGGGAGTGACATTCAGTACTTC
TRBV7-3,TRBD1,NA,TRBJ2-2,CASSPTGDGYTGELFF,TGTGCCAGCAGCCCAACAGGGGATGGGTACACCGGGGAGCTGTTTTTT
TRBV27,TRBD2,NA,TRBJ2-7,CASRPPGLHEQYF,TGTGCCAGCAGACCTCCGGGACTACACGAGCAGTACTTC
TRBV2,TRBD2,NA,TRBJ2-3,CASSSDRAGGTDTQYF,TGTGCCAGCAGCTCGGATAGAGCGGGGGGCACAGATACGCAGTATTTT
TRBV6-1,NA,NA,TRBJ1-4,CASSPGAFNEKLFF,TGTGCCAGCAGCCCAGGGGCGTTTAATGAAAAACTGTTTTTT
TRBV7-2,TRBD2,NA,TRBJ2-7,CASSLAGTSGREIQGRSYEQYF,TGTGCCAGCAGCTTAGCCGGGACTAGCGGGAGGGAAATTCAGGGGAGATCCTACGAGCAGTACTTC
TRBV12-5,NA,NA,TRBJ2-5,CASGPVSWEQYF,TGTGCTAGTGGCCCGGTCTCCTGGGAGCAGTACTTC